The 10 T cell receptor beta chains in this list originate from one sample, sequenced in a study of T cells after yellow fever vaccination. Via MiXCR, TCRdb re-called the 5' RACE reads, giving one row per CDR3 protein. Found here are hundreds of thousands of distinct CDR3 sequences, approximately 13% of them singletons; the top ten hold around an eighth. Sequenced here: PBMCs, sampled on the day of the yellow fever booster vaccination. Receptors originate from a man aged 25 to 40 who received the YFV17D yellow fever vaccine.

The gene calls are TRBV24-1 and TRBJ2-3, with 8 bases that match TRBD2. Trimming took 0 bases from V and 6 from J; bases not matched to a gene: 13. This CDR3 spans 18 amino acids. Germline CDR1 KGHDR, CDR2 SFDVKD. The DNA for the CDR3 is TGTGCCACCAGTGATTTGGGAACCGGGACTAGAGAGGCGGATACGCAGTATTTT. It yields the protein CATSDLGTGTREADTQYF.

V usage is TRBV10-3 and J usage is TRBJ2-3; TRBD1 might be the D (6 bases). V lost 7 bases to trimming and J lost 1 base, with 6 bases between them. Germline V gene data show CDR1 as ENHRY and CDR2 as SYGVKD. This CDR3 contains 12 residues. The CDR3 coding sequence is TGTGCCATCACAGGGGGCACAGATACGCAGTATTTT. It codes for CAITGGTDTQYF.

In its sample, this clonotype was seen a few times. The rearrangement links TRBV10-3 to TRBJ2-5; 8 nucleotides align to TRBD1. The V and J ends lost 6 bases and 3 bases, in that order; junction bases with no gene match: 3. Per the germline V gene, CDR1 is ENHRY and CDR2 is SYGVKD. The CDR3 runs 13 residues. The DNA of the CDR3 is TGTGCCATCAGGGGACAGGTAGAAGAGACCCAGTACTTC. Its translation is CAIRGQVEETQYF.

The V gene is TRBV29-1, the J gene TRBJ1-1; 7 nucleotides line up with TRBD1. Germline V gene data show CDR1 as SQVTM and CDR2 as ANQGSEA. CDR3 length: 14 residues. Trimming at V came to 4 bases and at J to 1 base, leaving 6 bases not matched to a gene. The CDR3 loop is CSVGGGQWNTEAFF. The CDR3 DNA reads TGCAGCGTTGGGGGGGGACAGTGGAACACTGAAGCTTTCTTT.

The rearrangement uses TRBV18 and TRBJ2-3, with D hard to call. Germline V gives CDR1 KGHSH, CDR2 LQKENI. This CDR3 is built from 13 residues. V lost 6 bases and J lost 2, with 9 bases in between. CDR3 DNA sequence: TGTGCCAGCTCCCAGGACGACACAGATACGCAGTATTTT. Amino acid sequence: CASSQDDTDTQYF.

The chain is built from TRBV18 and TRBJ2-5, with 9 bases identical to TRBD2. From germline, CDR1 is KGHSH and CDR2 LQKENI. The CDR3 consists of 15 residues. V dropped 3 bases and J dropped 4; count of bases not matched to a gene: 6. The CDR3 DNA sequence: TGTGCCAGCTCACCTTCCCAACTAGCGGGAGAGACCCAGTACTTC. It yields the protein CASSPSQLAGETQYF.

The J gene is TRBJ1-2, the V gene TRBV3-1; 11 bases are shared with TRBD1. Germline loops: CDR1 LGHDT, CDR2 YNNKEL (reference sequence). The CDR3 extends over 14 amino acids. After removal of 3 bases from V and 6 bases from J, the junction contained 3 bases not matched to a gene. As DNA, the CDR3 is TGTGCCAGCAGCCACGGGACAGGGGGGAATGGCTACACCTTC. As protein: CASSHGTGGNGYTF.

The rearrangement links TRBV7-2 to TRBJ1-2, with D possibly being TRBD1 (6 bases). Germline CDR1 and CDR2: SGHTA and FQGNSA. The germline V and J ends were trimmed by 5 bases and 8 bases, with 15 bases remaining between them. This CDR3 spans 13 amino acids. CDR3 in DNA: TGTGCCAGCAGCCCACAGGGCGGGGGCGGCTACACCTTC. It encodes CASSPQGGGGYTF.

This clonotype was picked up many times. V usage is TRBV5-1 and J usage is TRBJ2-3; D possibly corresponds to TRBD1 (6 bases). The germline V gene encodes CDR1 SGHRS and CDR2 YFSETQ. V was clipped by 3 bases and J by 0 bases, with 14 bases between them. This CDR3 is 16 amino acids long. The CDR3 nucleotides read TGCGCCAGCAGCTACCTTACAGGGAAGAGCACAGATACGCAGTATTTT. It yields the protein CASSYLTGKSTDTQYF.

In its sample, this clonotype was seen a few times. The rearrangement uses TRBV10-3 and TRBJ2-1; D is undetermined. The length of the CDR3 is 13 residues. Germline CDR1 ENHRY, CDR2 SYGVKD. Trimming stripped 0 bases from V and 7 bases from J, with 7 bases between. The CDR3 bases are TGTGCCATCAGTGAGTCGTTTTGGAATGAGCAGTTCTTC. Translation gives CAISESFWNEQFF.